Following are 17 T cell receptor beta chains from one sample sequenced in a study of blood T cell repertoires in COVID-19. The data were produced by immunoSEQ multiplex PCR, yet TCRdb's version contains in-frame clones alone and is incomplete. The sample holds more than 200,000 clones, approximately 91% seen once. Sequencing was done on a sample of peripheral blood. Source of these receptors: a man aged 40-49 years with acute or convalescent COVID-19.

V gene TRBV6-1 combines with J gene TRBJ1-5; the D is unclear. Germline CDR1 MNHNS, CDR2 SASEGT. The CDR3 is 13 residues long. V shed 2 bases and J shed 6 bases, with 8 bases lying between them. CDR3 nucleotide sequence: TGTGCCAGCAGTGAATCGGGAGGTCAGCCCCAGCATTTT. It yields the protein CASSESGGQPQHF.

This clone was picked up a small number of times. The chain recombines TRBV11-2 with TRBJ2-2; 8 nucleotides agree with TRBD2. This CDR3 is built from 14 residues. After removal of 7 bases from V and 4 bases from J, the junction contained 5 bases not matched to a gene. The V gene's germline CDR1 is SGHAT and CDR2 FQNNGV. CDR3 sequence reads: CASIISGTTGELFF. DNA of the CDR3: TGTGCCAGCATCATTAGCGGGACCACCGGGGAGCTGTTTTTT.

The genes are TRBV5-1 and TRBJ2-3, with 15 bases matching TRBD2. Germline values: CDR1 SGHRS, CDR2 YFSETQ. The ends lost 4 bases at V and 4 bases at J; junction bases unmatched: 7. The CDR3 length is 17 residues. The CDR3 DNA sequence: TGCGCCAGCAGCCAAGGACTAGCGGGGGGGCCGGCAGATACGCAGTATTTT. Its translation is CASSQGLAGGPADTQYF.

The chain uses TRBV27 and TRBJ1-5, with D tentatively TRBD1 (5 bases). The CDR3 covers 15 residues. V was trimmed by 4 bases and J by 8 bases, leaving 18 bases between them. Germline lookup yields CDR1 MNHEY and CDR2 SMNVEV (reference sequence). CDR3 DNA sequence: TGTGCCAGCAGTTCCACCCCCGGGGGAATGGAGCCCCAGCATTTT. It translates to CASSSTPGGMEPQHF.

V is TRBV7-2 and J is TRBJ1-5, with TRBD1 as a possible D gene (5 bases). This CDR3 is 15 amino acids long. Germline-derived CDR1 and CDR2 are SGHTA and FQGNSA. Trimming took off 7 bases at V and 6 bases at J, with 19 bases between the two ends. The CDR3 reads CASTWGLQKGQPQHF. DNA of the CDR3: TGTGCCAGCACCTGGGGCCTCCAAAAGGGTCAGCCCCAGCATTTT.

This clone has a handful of counts. The V call is TRBV28, the J call TRBJ2-7, with TRBD1 matching 9 bases. V shed 3 bases and J 4 bases; nucleotides not matched to a gene: 13. CDR3 length: 17 amino acids. The germline V gene has CDR1 MDHEN and CDR2 SYDVKM. CDR3: CASSFEVQTGGAYEQYF. DNA of the CDR3: TGTGCCAGCAGTTTCGAGGTCCAAACAGGGGGCGCTTACGAGCAGTACTTC.

The V and J genes are TRBV18 and TRBJ2-6; a weak D match, TRBD2 (5 bases). The germline V and J ends were trimmed by 2 bases and 4 bases, with 15 bases remaining between them. The germline V gene has CDR1 KGHSH and CDR2 LQKENI. The CDR3 spans 17 residues. DNA for the CDR3: TGTGCCAGCTCACCAAGGACCCCGGGGTCCGGGGCCAACGTCCTGACTTTC. It codes for CASSPRTPGSGANVLTF.

The chain links TRBV6-5 to TRBJ2-2; no clear D gene. The CDR3 contains 15 residues. The V end lost 2 bases, the J end lost 4 bases, and 11 bases lay between the germline ends. The germline V gene encodes CDR1 MNHEY and CDR2 SVGAGI. The CDR3: CASSYPSGSTGELFF. DNA for the CDR3: TGTGCCAGCAGTTACCCCTCCGGGTCCACCGGGGAGCTGTTTTTT.

This clone was counted only a few times. V gene TRBV19 combines with J gene TRBJ2-1, with a weak D call TRBD1 (5 bases). CDR1 and CDR2 (germline): LNHDA, SQIVND (reference sequence). The CDR3 is made up of 13 amino acids. With 1 base removed from V and 4 bases from J, the gap between germline ends came to 5 bases. This CDR3 reads CASSIAGYNEQFF. The CDR3 DNA reads as TGTGCCAGTAGTATAGCAGGGTACAATGAGCAGTTCTTC.

V usage is TRBV7-2 and J usage is TRBJ2-2, with D possibly being TRBD1 (6 bases). This CDR3 region has 16 residues. Trimming cost V 5 bases and J 5 bases, with 18 bases left between them. Germline values: CDR1 SGHTA, CDR2 FQGNSA. CDR3 sequence (DNA): TGTGCCAGCAGCCGGTTCGGGACAAAGGGGACCGGGGAGCTGTTTTTT. It encodes CASSRFGTKGTGELFF.

The gene calls are TRBV6-1 and TRBJ1-2, with D perhaps matching TRBD1 (5 bases). The V and J ends lost 0 bases and 8 bases respectively, with 13 bases between them. CDR1 MNHNS and CDR2 SASEGT come from the germline V gene. CDR3 length: 14 residues. The DNA of the CDR3 is TGTGCCAGCAGTGAAGCTACAGGCCTGGGCGGCTACACCTTC. Protein product: CASSEATGLGGYTF.

A note on this clone: Compared with germline, one end of the junction differs, possibly owing to a read error. The genes are TRBV5-4 and TRBJ2-5; either TRBD1 or TRBD2 may supply D (7 bases each). Looked up from germline, CDR1 is SGHNT and CDR2 is YYREEE (reference sequence). CDR3 size: 11 residues. This CDR3 is CASSLGGDSHF. CDR3 DNA sequence: TGTGCCAGCAGCCTGGGGGGGGACAGCCACTTC. Complete variable domain (other parts from reference TRBV5-4 and TRBJ2-5): ETGVTQSPTHLIKTRGQQVTLRCSSQSGHNTVSWYQQALGQGPQFIFQYYREEENGRGNFPPRFSGLQFPNYSSELNVNALELDDSALYLCASSLGGDSHFGPGTRLLVL.

This chain joins TRBV7-9 and TRBJ1-2; 7 bases fit TRBD1. The CDR3 length is 15 residues. From germline, CDR1 is SEHNR and CDR2 FQNEAQ (reference sequence). Trimming took 5 bases from V and 0 from J; bases not matched to a gene: 6. The CDR3 reads CASSPRGQPNYGYTF. In nucleotides, the CDR3 is TGTGCCAGCAGCCCACGGGGACAGCCTAACTATGGCTACACCTTC.

The chain links TRBV28 to TRBJ1-4, with D possibly TRBD1 on 6 matching bases. Per the germline V gene, CDR1 is MDHEN and CDR2 is SYDVKM. Trimming cost V 9 bases and J 6 bases, with 14 bases left between them. CDR3 length: 13 residues. CDR3 loop: CASQQGYYEKLFF. CDR3 sequence (DNA): TGTGCCAGTCAACAGGGTTATTATGAAAAACTGTTTTTT.

The CDR3 DNA reads TGTGCCAGCAGCACCGGGACAGGTTACTCCTACGAGCAGTACTTC. Translation gives CASSTGTGYSYEQYF. V and J are TRBV7-2 and TRBJ2-7, with 8 bases fitting TRBD1. Germline-derived CDR1 and CDR2 are SGHTA and FQGNSA. CDR3 length: 15 amino acids. V lost 5 bases to trimming and J lost 0 bases; unmatched junction nucleotides: 6. The full variable domain, rest sourced from reference TRBV7-2 and TRBJ2-7, is GAGVSQSPSNKVTEKGKDVELRCDPISGHTALYWYRQSLGQGLEFLIYFQGNSAPDKSGLPSDRFSAERTGGSVSTLTIQRTQQEDSAVYLCASSTGTGYSYEQYFGPGTRLTVT.

The chain couples TRBV14 to TRBJ1-6, with no clear D. This CDR3 contains 14 residues. In germline, CDR1 is SGHDN, CDR2 FVKESK. V was trimmed by 4 bases and J by 14 bases, leaving 18 bases between them. The CDR3 reads CASSPLGGWSALHF. In DNA, the CDR3 is TGTGCCAGCAGCCCCCTCGGAGGATGGTCGGCCCTCCACTTT. Filled out from reference TRBV14 and TRBJ1-6, the complete variable domain reads EAGVTQFPSHSVIEKGQTVTLRCDPISGHDNLYWYRRVMGKEIKFLLHFVKESKQDESGMPNNRFLAERTGGTYSTLKVQPAELEDSGVYFCASSPLGGWSALHFGNGTRLTVT.

This clone was recorded once. The V and J genes are TRBV6-5 and TRBJ1-1; the D is unclear. This CDR3 is 11 amino acids long. CDR1 and CDR2 (germline): MNHEY, SVGAGI. V was trimmed by 6 bases and J by 1 base, leaving 3 bases between them. Here the CDR3 reads CASSRNTEAFF. CDR3 coding DNA: TGTGCCAGCAGCCGGAACACTGAAGCTTTCTTT.